This T cell receptor beta chain stems from a study of T cell repertoires in ileal Crohn's disease. The wider study: Patients had a median roughly 8-year disease duration, and over 30% were active smokers. Surgery for a complication: stricturing in roughly 61%, penetrating in roughly 39%. General observations from the study: Compared with non-smokers, active smokers at surgery showed more clonal expansions. All patients with clonality above 26.8% had endoscopic recurrence.

Points on this clone: Its matching antigen is unknown.

Some clones are missing from TCRdb's copy, which holds only in-frame ones; the method was immunoSEQ multiplex PCR. The sample has around 15,000 clones; under 95% are singletons. Time point indicated: inflamed ileum from the surgical specimen. Deletions cut 1 base from V and 6 bases from J, with 11 bases between. CDR3 size: 15 residues. Germline V gene sequence: CDR1 SGHRS, CDR2 YFSETQ. Sequenced input: ileal tissue. The chain joins TRBV5-1 to TRBJ1-6, with a possible D match to TRBD1 (5 bases). This receptor was obtained from an adult with Crohn's disease. In nucleotides, the CDR3 is TGCGCCAGCAGCTTGTTCAGCCAGGGTAATTCACCCCTCCACTTT. This gives the protein CASSLFSQGNSPLHF.